Reported below is one TCR beta chain. As yet, its antigen is unknown. The study made its TRB cDNA libraries by 5' RACE, adding UMI labels. One entry per CDR3 protein, without DNA, is what TCRdb gives after re-calling the 5' RACE reads. This listing includes approximately 8,500 distinct CDR3 sequences. The data stem from a study of CXCR3-negative and CXCR3-positive naive CD8 T cells. On the study more broadly: The libraries yielded about 135 million TRB reads, about 1.5 +/- 0.3 million each. Study-wide results and limits: Surface CD5 matched across naive subsets, and TRB CDR3 properties served to infer TCR strength.

This CDR3 spans 14 amino acids. Germline V gene data show CDR1 as SGHTA and CDR2 as FQGTGA. This chain connects TRBV7-3 to TRBJ2-2. The receptor's source is a human donor in good health. Some clones in this sample may be carry-over from other donors' samples. What was sequenced was naive CXCR3- CD8+ T cells from blood. Noted subset: CD45RO-CCR7+CD27+CD95- naive CD8+ T cells lacking CXCR3 (TNR3-). CDR3 sequence: CASSLAGPTGELFF.